This T cell receptor beta chain was profiled in a study of early T cells in non-severe SARS-CoV-2 infection. Background on the study: Bulk RNA from unsorted whole blood was sequenced; chains were unpaired.

As part of library construction, unique molecular identifiers were attached to individual cDNA molecules. In TCRdb, the 5' RACE reads were re-called with MiXCR into one record per CDR3 protein. The sample records around 78,000 distinct CDR3 sequences, more than 12% being singletons. Trimming removed 5 bases at V and 6 bases at J, with 11 bases between. There are 12 residues in the CDR3. The chain couples TRBV12-3 or TRBV12-4 to TRBJ2-7; D is possibly TRBD1 (6 bases). The sample was whole blood. The sequence was collected from an adult who was a healthcare worker with PCR-confirmed SARS-CoV-2 infection or an uninfected control (not recorded which). The CDR3 protein is CASSLTGTEQYF. As DNA, the CDR3 is TGTGCCAGCAGTCTTACAGGGACCGAGCAGTACTTC.